The 27 T cell receptor beta chains listed next were all sequenced from one sample in a study of CD8+CD57+ T cells in acquired aplastic anemia. According to the study, genomic DNA was the template for TCR beta VDJ and CDR3 profiling. TCRdb passed the reads through MiXCR, listing each CDR3 protein once. The sample lists 200,000 to 250,000 distinct CDR3 sequences, over 55% occurring once. The specimen was sorted CD4+, CD8+, or CD8+CD57+ T cells (not recorded which) from PBMCs. The receptors here all came from a human donor in good health.

CDR3 DNA sequence: TGCAGTGCTAGCCGGGACGGCATGAACACTGAAGCTTTCTTT. This translates into CSASRDGMNTEAFF. This chain joins TRBV20-1 and TRBJ1-1; perhaps TRBD1 as D (5 bases). CDR1 and CDR2 (germline): DFQATT, SNEGSKA (reference sequence). The CDR3 extends over 14 amino acids. Trimming took off 3 bases at V and 0 bases at J, with 11 bases between the two ends.

Details on this clonotype: This could be a read error, since a much larger clone is one nucleotide away. The V gene is TRBV12-3 or TRBV12-4, the J gene TRBJ1-1; D not certain. This CDR3 is 14 amino acids long. Between the trimmed V and J ends, which lost 8 bases and 6 bases, there was a span of 19 bases. The CDR3 DNA sequence: TGTGCCAGCGGCCCGGCGGGGTCCCACGCTGAAGCTTTCTTT. Encoded protein: CASGPAGSHAEAFF.

V is TRBV25-1 and J is TRBJ2-2; TRBD2 might be the D (5 bases). The CDR3 extends over 16 amino acids. Germline values: CDR1 MGHDK, CDR2 SYGVNS. V shed 1 base and J shed 0 bases, with 9 bases lying between them. The CDR3 is CASSECGPANTGELFF. As DNA, the CDR3 is TGTGCCAGCAGTGAATGCGGGCCAGCGAACACCGGGGAGCTGTTTTTT.

This clonotype has only a few counts. The rearrangement links TRBV30 to TRBJ1-1, with D possibly matching TRBD1 (5 bases). CDR3 length equals 12 residues. The V end lost 3 bases, the J end lost 5 bases, and 10 bases lay between the germline ends. The germline V gene encodes CDR1 GTSNPN and CDR2 SVGIG (reference sequence). CDR3 amino acids: CAWSRERTEAFF. The CDR3 coding sequence is TGTGCCTGGAGCAGGGAGAGGACTGAAGCTTTCTTT. Drawing the rest from reference TRBV30 and TRBJ1-1, the complete variable domain is SQTIHQWPATLVQPVGSPLSLECTVEGTSNPNLYWYRQAAGRGLQLLFYSVGIGQISSEVPQNLSASRPQDRQFILSSKKLLLSDSGFYLCAWSRERTEAFFGQGTRLTVV.

The V gene is TRBV7-2, the J gene TRBJ2-6, with D hard to call. CDR1 and CDR2 from the germline V gene are SGHTA and FQGNSA. The CDR3 extends over 13 amino acids. V lost 7 bases and J 4 bases, leaving 8 bases between the germline ends. CDR3 protein: CASTALGANVLTF. The CDR3 bases are TGTGCCAGCACCGCCCTCGGGGCCAACGTCCTGACTTTC.

The rearrangement links TRBV29-1 to TRBJ1-2; D gene unclear. CDR1 SQVTM and CDR2 ANQGSEA come from the germline V gene. V lost 3 bases and J 1 base, leaving 3 bases between the germline ends. The CDR3 has 11 amino acids. The CDR3 protein is CSVDVNYGYTF. CDR3 sequence (DNA): TGCAGCGTTGATGTTAACTATGGCTACACCTTC. Full variable domain (missing parts from reference TRBV29-1 and TRBJ1-2): SAVISQKPSRDICQRGTSLTIQCQVDSQVTMMFWYRQQPGQSLTLIATANQGSEATYESGFVIDKFPISRPNLTFSTLTVSNMSPEDSSIYLCSVDVNYGYTFGSGTRLTVV.

Of note for this clonotype: The junction departs from germline at one end; a sequencing error may be responsible. V and J are TRBV2 and TRBJ2-3; TRBD2 aligns across 14 bases. The germline CDR1 and CDR2 sequences are SNHLY and FYNNEI. This CDR3 contains 16 residues. The CDR3, as DNA: TGTGCCAGCTACCCGGGACTAGCGGGAGCAATAGATACGCGGTATTTT. It translates to CASYPGLAGAIDTRYF.

CDR3 in amino acids: CATSDGGQRTGELFF. CDR3 nucleotides: TGTGCCACCAGTGATGGGGGACAGCGGACCGGGGAGCTGTTTTTT. This chain links TRBV24-1 with TRBJ2-2; 7 bases are a match to TRBD1. The junction had 5 bases not matched to a gene; V was cut back by 3 bases and J by 5 bases. This CDR3 region has 15 residues. CDR1 is KGHDR, CDR2 SFDVKD, per germline.

This chain connects TRBV29-1 to TRBJ2-3; D could derive from TRBD1 or TRBD2 (6 bases each). The CDR3 is 14 amino acids. Germline lookup yields CDR1 SQVTM and CDR2 ANQGSEA. Trimming left V 6 bases short and J 8 bases short, with 21 bases between. The CDR3 DNA reads TGCAGCGTGCCACTAGGAGGGGGGCAAGGTACGCAGTATTTT. It codes for CSVPLGGGQGTQYF.

This chain joins TRBV10-3 and TRBJ2-7; perhaps TRBD1 as D (6 bases). Germline CDR1 and CDR2: ENHRY and SYGVKD. The CDR3 contains 16 residues. The germline V and J ends were trimmed by 1 base and 0 bases, with 13 bases remaining between them. CDR3 amino acids: CAISEYEGTSSYEQYF. The CDR3 DNA sequence: TGTGCCATCAGTGAGTACGAGGGGACAAGCTCCTACGAGCAGTACTTC.

This clonotype was seen repeatedly, ten times or more. The rearrangement uses TRBV9 and TRBJ1-1; D is ambiguous. The CDR3 length is 14 residues. V was clipped by 4 bases and J by 1 base, with 11 bases between them. Germline-derived CDR1 and CDR2 are SGDLS and YYNGEE. CDR3 nucleotide sequence: TGTGCCAGCAGCCCCGCCTGGGGGAACACTGAAGCTTTCTTT. The encoded protein is CASSPAWGNTEAFF.

J is TRBJ2-7 and V is TRBV20-1, with D perhaps TRBD2 (5 bases). This CDR3 has 14 residues. Between the trimmed V and J ends, which lost 1 base and 4 bases, there was a span of 14 bases. CDR1 DFQATT and CDR2 SNEGSKA come from the germline V gene (reference sequence). The CDR3 bases are TGCAGTGCTAGAGGGGTCCCGCCGGGGTACGAGCAGTACTTC. Its translation: CSARGVPPGYEQYF.

The chain carries TRBV7-9 and TRBJ2-6; unclear D gene. Germline V gene sequence: CDR1 SEHNR, CDR2 FQNEAQ (reference sequence). This CDR3 comprises 16 residues. V lost 4 bases and J 1 base, leaving 11 bases between the germline ends. This CDR3 is CASSSPFRSGANVLTF. Written as DNA, the CDR3 is TGTGCCAGCAGCTCCCCTTTCCGGTCTGGGGCCAACGTCCTGACTTTC.

This clonotype showed up just a few times. This may be a read error, as it is one base from a much larger clone. This chain links TRBV6-5 with TRBJ2-3, with unresolved D. Trimming stripped 2 bases from V and 2 bases from J, with 8 bases between. Germline assignment: CDR1 MNHEY and CDR2 SVGAGI. The CDR3 loop spans 14 amino acids. In DNA, the CDR3 is TGTGCCAGCAGTTACGGTGCTGACACAGATACGCAGTATTTT. Translating it yields CASSYGADTDTQYF.

The genes are TRBV29-1 and TRBJ1-1; D perhaps matches TRBD1 (5 bases). The CDR3 sequence is 16 residues long. V lost 8 bases, J lost 4 bases, and 26 bases lay in between. Germline lookup yields CDR1 SQVTM and CDR2 ANQGSEA. In DNA form, the CDR3 reads TGCAGCCCCATCCGGGACGGAGCTGCGATTGGCACTGAAGCTTTCTTT. Translating it yields CSPIRDGAAIGTEAFF.

Comment on this clonotype: Relative to the germline gene, one junction end is altered; a read error may explain this. The V call is TRBV7-2, the J call TRBJ1-4, with a possible D match to TRBD1 (5 bases). CDR3 length equals 15 residues. Germline assignment: CDR1 SGHTA and CDR2 FQGNSA. DNA for the CDR3: TGCGCCAGCAGCCCCCAGTGGGGGTATAATGAAAAACTGTTTTTT. The encoded protein is CASSPQWGYNEKLFF.

This chain links TRBV7-8 with TRBJ2-7, with D unclear. Trimming stripped 1 base from V and 3 bases from J, with 10 bases between. This CDR3 has 14 residues. CDR1 is SGHVS, CDR2 FQNEAQ, per germline. The CDR3 sequence is CASSLELGRYEQYF. The CDR3 DNA is TGTGCCAGCAGCTTAGAGTTAGGGCGCTACGAGCAGTACTTC.

The gene calls are TRBV5-5 and TRBJ1-6, with 7 nucleotides matching TRBD1. Germline CDR1 is SGHKS and CDR2 is YYEKEE (reference sequence). The V gene end was trimmed by 2 bases and the J gene end by 7 bases; junction bases not matched to a gene: 9. The CDR3 consists of 16 residues. In nucleotides, the CDR3 is TGTGCCAGCAGCTTAGGGTCGGGACAGCAAAATTCACCCCTCCACTTT. Translation: CASSLGSGQQNSPLHF.

This sequence joins TRBV5-5 and TRBJ2-5, with D unresolved. Germline V gene sequence: CDR1 SGHKS, CDR2 YYEKEE (reference sequence). The V end lost 3 bases, the J end lost 5 bases, and 8 bases lay between the germline ends. CDR3 length: 12 amino acids. CDR3 sequence reads: CASSSPLETQYF. The CDR3 nucleotides are TGTGCCAGCAGCTCCCCTTTGGAGACCCAGTACTTC.

The gene calls are TRBV2 and TRBJ2-3; D might be TRBD2 (5 bases). V was trimmed by 0 bases and J by 9 bases, leaving 16 bases between them. The CDR3 runs to 15 residues. Germline CDR1 SNHLY, CDR2 FYNNEI. CDR3 in DNA: TGTGCCAGCAGTGAAGCCATACTAGGGCATGGGACGCAGTATTTT. Residues: CASSEAILGHGTQYF.

The gene calls are TRBV19 and TRBJ2-5, with TRBD2 identical over 9 bases. The CDR3 spans 14 residues. After removal of 10 bases from V and 2 bases from J, the junction contained 8 bases not matched to a gene. Germline-derived CDR1 and CDR2 are LNHDA and SQIVND (reference sequence). The CDR3 protein is CATSLAGGQETQYF. CDR3 nucleotides: TGTGCCACCTCCCTCGCGGGAGGGCAAGAGACCCAGTACTTC. Full variable domain (missing parts from reference TRBV19 and TRBJ2-5): DGGITQSPKYLFRKEGQNVTLSCEQNLNHDAMYWYRQDPGQGLRLIYYSQIVNDFQKGDIAEGYSVSREKKESFPLTVTSAQKNPTAFYLCATSLAGGQETQYFGPGTRLLVL.

With respect to this clonotype: Germline is not matched at one junction end, which may reflect a read error. V and J are TRBV9 and TRBJ2-5; 8 bases match TRBD2. The CDR3 extends over 15 amino acids. Germline V CDR1 and CDR2: SGDLS, YYNGEE. CDR3 region: CVSRPGGASTDTQYF. The CDR3 bases are TGTGTCAGCAGGCCCGGGGGGGCGAGCACAGATACGCAGTATTTC.

This chain joins TRBV28 and TRBJ2-1; possible D gene TRBD1, 6 bases. The CDR3 is made up of 14 amino acids. CDR1 is MDHEN and CDR2 is SYDVKM in the germline V gene. V shed 11 bases and J shed 3 bases, with 17 bases lying between them. The CDR3 here is CASKTGINYNEQFF. CDR3 DNA: TGTGCCTCCAAAACAGGGATCAACTACAATGAGCAGTTCTTC.

For this clonotype: The junction departs from the called germline gene at one end, perhaps through a read error. The J gene is TRBJ2-7, the V gene TRBV24-1; D unresolved. This CDR3 contains 13 residues. Germline-derived CDR1 and CDR2 are KGHDR and SFDVKD. CDR3 sequence (DNA): TGCGCCACCAAGAGAAACGCAGGCTACGAGCAGCACTTC. It specifies CATKRNAGYEQHF.

V is TRBV12-3 or TRBV12-4 and J is TRBJ2-2; D uncertain. The CDR3 is 15 residues long. Trimming stripped 6 bases from V and 0 bases from J, with 11 bases between. The CDR3 nucleotides are TGTGCCAGCAGGTTCGACTCCACGAACACCGGGGAGCTGTTTTTT. The encoded protein is CASRFDSTNTGELFF.

J is TRBJ2-1 and V is TRBV25-1; no clear D gene. This CDR3 region has 11 residues. The germline V and J ends were trimmed by 2 bases and 9 bases, with 5 bases remaining between them. The V gene's germline CDR1 is MGHDK and CDR2 SYGVNS. CDR3 DNA: TGTGCCAGCAGTGAAGTGGGTGAGCAGTTCTTC. Protein product: CASSEVGEQFF.

In this sample, this clonotype turned up once. CDR3 sequence (DNA): TGTGCCGTCGCTGAGGGGGGGCCGCATACGCAGTATTTT. Translation gives CAVAEGGPHTQYF. The V call is TRBV12-3 or TRBV12-4, the J call TRBJ2-3; D is perhaps TRBD2 (7 bases). This CDR3 has 13 amino acids. V lost 11 bases and J lost 7, with 19 bases in between.